This TCR beta chain was found in a study of blood T cell repertoires in COVID-19. As handled by the study authors: Scientists estimated how many nucleated cells there were by amplifying reference gene primers. The repertoire was sequenced with immunoSEQ multiplex PCR; TCRdb's copy has only in-frame clones and lacks some. V, J and clone size reflect that table, while D and trimming were determined from the DNA. The table includes about 58,000 clones, roughly four fifths detected once. Those enrolled in Seattle joined during active infection and were followed longitudinally afterward. Sequences were obtained from peripheral blood. The origin of this receptor is a man aged 80 or over with COVID-19, enrolled during active disease.

The CDR3: CASSLGGRHQETQYF. DNA of the CDR3: TGCGCCAGCAGCTTGGGCGGGAGGCACCAAGAGACCCAGTACTTC. The chain links TRBV5-1 to TRBJ2-5; TRBD2 matches at 8 bases. The germline gives CDR1 SGHRS, CDR2 YFSETQ. V was pared by 0 bases and J by 0 bases, with 1 base of the junction left unmatched. The CDR3 length is 15 residues.